One and the same sample provided the 7 T cell receptor beta chains below, sequenced in a study of CD8 T cells in ankylosing spondylitis. One entry per CDR3 protein results from TCRdb running MiXCR on the 5' RACE reads. Here the sample spans 200,000 to 300,000 distinct CDR3 sequences, about 11% being singletons. Sequenced input: blood, either unsorted or a sorted T cell fraction (not recorded which). The receptors derive from a male donor with ankylosing spondylitis or in good health (not recorded which).

At least ten counts were recorded for this clonotype. The chain couples TRBV12-3 or TRBV12-4 to TRBJ1-2; D is ambiguous. V was clipped by 3 bases and J by 0 bases, with 8 bases between them. The CDR3 extends over 14 amino acids. The CDR3 DNA follows: TGTGCCAGCAGTTTGAGGTCCTCTAACTATGGCTACACCTTC. Protein product: CASSLRSSNYGYTF.

At least ten counts were recorded for this clonotype. V and J are TRBV6-1 and TRBJ1-6, with a tentative D call TRBD1 (5 bases). The CDR3 consists of 13 residues. The ends were cut back, 3 bases at V and 7 bases at J, with 7 bases in the middle. In germline, CDR1 is MNHNS, CDR2 SASEGT. This chain's CDR3 is CASSDRENSPLHF. The CDR3 bases are TGTGCCAGCAGTGACAGGGAGAATTCACCCCTCCACTTT.

In this sample, this clonotype turned up a few times. The chain joins TRBV6-1 to TRBJ1-5; D might be TRBD1 (6 bases). In germline, CDR1 is MNHNS, CDR2 SASEGT. Trimming took off 5 bases at V and 4 bases at J, with 12 bases between the two ends. This CDR3 spans 14 amino acids. The CDR3 loop is CASSNGQRNQPQHF. CDR3 in DNA: TGTGCCAGCAGTAATGGACAGAGAAATCAGCCCCAGCATTTT.

This clonotype was found many times. The chain joins TRBV20-1 to TRBJ1-4, with D perhaps TRBD1 (5 bases). The germline CDR1 and CDR2 sequences are DFQATT and SNEGSKA (reference sequence). The CDR3 extends over 15 amino acids. The V gene lost 4 bases and the J gene lost 0 bases, with 12 bases spanning the gap. CDR3 sequence (DNA): TGCAGTGCTACGGGGGGTTCATCAACTAATGAAAAACTGTTTTTT. As protein: CSATGGSSTNEKLFF.

The chain is built from TRBV20-1 and TRBJ2-1, with D perhaps given as TRBD1 or TRBD2 (5 bases each). The CDR3 length is 13 residues. Germline CDR1 DFQATT, CDR2 SNEGSKA (reference sequence). V was shortened by 5 bases and J by 6 bases, with 14 bases between the two germline ends. As DNA, the CDR3 is TGCAGTGCTCGGACTTATAGGGGCAATGAGCAGTTCTTC. This encodes CSARTYRGNEQFF.

This clonotype was counted many times. This chain joins TRBV12-3 or TRBV12-4 and TRBJ1-6, with a possible D match to TRBD1 (5 bases). V was cut by 3 bases and J by 4 bases, with 10 bases left in between. The CDR3 sequence is 15 residues long. DNA of the CDR3: TGTGCCAGCAGTTTTGGAGGGGCTTATAATTCACCCCTCCACTTT. Protein product: CASSFGGAYNSPLHF.

In its sample, this clonotype was seen many times. V gene TRBV25-1 combines with J gene TRBJ2-7; possibly TRBD2 for D (5 bases). The CDR3 covers 16 residues. Trimming took off 5 bases at V and 2 bases at J, with 19 bases between the two ends. The germline V gene has CDR1 MGHDK and CDR2 SYGVNS. CDR3 nucleotides: TGTGCCAGCAGTCCCTTAGACGGGGTCAGAGCCTACGAGCAGTACTTC. It encodes CASSPLDGVRAYEQYF.